This T cell receptor beta chain derives from a study of blood T cell repertoires in COVID-19. Method: immunoSEQ multiplex PCR; TCRdb's copy keeps in-frame clones and lacks some. The repertoire holds nearly 110,000 clones, with about 87% as singletons. The V gene lost 2 bases and the J gene lost 5 bases, with 12 bases spanning the gap. The CDR3 runs to 14 residues. Germline values: CDR1 MNHEY, CDR2 SMNVEV (reference sequence). Sample: peripheral blood. This chain joins TRBV27 and TRBJ1-1, with unresolved D. This clonotype was sampled from a man in his forties or fifties with active or convalescent COVID-19. CDR3 DNA: TGTGCCAGCAGTTTAGCCGACCGGAGAACTGAAGCTTTCTTT. Protein sequence: CASSLADRRTEAFF.